The 30 T cell receptor beta chains below come from one sample, sequenced in a study of T cells after yellow fever vaccination. TCRdb used MiXCR to reprocess the 5' RACE reads, holding one entry per CDR3 protein. The sample holds more than 300,000 distinct CDR3 sequences; around 11% are singletons and the top ten take 3% to 4%. The source was CD4+ T cells sorted from PBMCs, collected 45 days after the yellow fever booster vaccination. These receptors were obtained from a man between 18 and 29 years old who received the YFV17D yellow fever vaccine.

The sample holds many counts of this clonotype. The chain recombines TRBV29-1 with TRBJ2-7; the D gene could be TRBD1 or TRBD2 (5 bases each). The germline CDR1 and CDR2 sequences are SQVTM and ANQGSEA. CDR3 length equals 13 residues. With 8 bases removed from V and 0 bases from J, the gap between germline ends came to 14 bases. CDR3 amino acids: CSRGDGRSYEQYV. The CDR3 coding sequence is TGCAGCCGAGGGGACGGACGCTCCTACGAGCAGTACGTC.

With respect to this clonotype: Compared with germline, one end of the junction differs, possibly owing to a read error. The V and J genes are TRBV7-9 and TRBJ2-1; 9 nucleotides match TRBD1. The V gene's germline CDR1 is SEHNR and CDR2 FQNEAQ (reference sequence). This CDR3 region has 14 residues. CDR3 region: CASSIQGTGRSGLF. The CDR3 nucleotides read TGTGCCAGCAGCATCCAGGGGACAGGGAGGTCGGGGCTCTTC.

In its sample, this clonotype was seen a few times. This rearrangement joins TRBV7-2 to TRBJ1-5; tentative D call: TRBD1 (5 bases). The CDR3 spans 17 residues. The V end lost 5 bases, the J end lost 2 bases, and 19 bases lay between the germline ends. CDR1 and CDR2 (germline): SGHTA, FQGNSA. The CDR3 nucleotides read TGTGCCAGCAGCCCGCATTCCCCAGGGCTGGGCAATCAGCCCCAGCATTTT. Protein sequence: CASSPHSPGLGNQPQHF.

The rearrangement uses TRBV4-3 and TRBJ2-3; 15 bases map to TRBD2. The CDR3 runs 17 residues. Germline V CDR1 and CDR2: LGHNA, YSLEER. The trim removed 3 bases at V and 8 bases at J, leaving 9 bases unmatched. CDR3 sequence (DNA): TGCGCCAGCAGCCACCCCGGGACTAGCGGGGGGACCTTTACGCAGTATTTT. Translation: CASSHPGTSGGTFTQYF.

This chain links TRBV28 with TRBJ2-3; D is ambiguous. The CDR3 covers 12 residues. Germline V gives CDR1 MDHEN, CDR2 SYDVKM. V lost 6 bases to trimming and J lost 1 base, with 5 bases between them. As DNA, the CDR3 is TGTGCCAGCAGCTGGGGCACAGATACGCAGTATTTT. Amino acid sequence: CASSWGTDTQYF.

V gene TRBV2 combines with J gene TRBJ2-3; maybe TRBD2 (7 bases). The germline gives CDR1 SNHLY, CDR2 FYNNEI. V gave up 4 bases and J gave up 0 bases, with 14 bases separating them. The CDR3 spans 16 residues. CDR3 nucleotide sequence: TGTGCCAGCAGTGGGGGGCCTAGCGGTAGCACAGATACGCAGTATTTT. Amino acid sequence: CASSGGPSGSTDTQYF.

This clonotype has a handful of counts. The J gene is TRBJ2-7, the V gene TRBV12-3 or TRBV12-4; D is possibly TRBD2 (6 bases). Trimming left V 3 bases short and J 6 bases short, with 12 bases between. The length of the CDR3 is 13 residues. The CDR3 DNA follows: TGTGCCAGCAGTTTCGGGAGTTCAGGCGAGCAGTACGTC. It translates to CASSFGSSGEQYV.

The rearrangement links TRBV3-1 to TRBJ1-1, with unresolved D. Trimming stripped 0 bases from V and 6 bases from J, with 14 bases between. There are 15 residues in the CDR3. Germline V CDR1 and CDR2: LGHDT, YNNKEL (reference sequence). CDR3 coding DNA: TGTGCCAGCAGCCAAGATAGGGCCAGGAGGGCTGAAGCTTTCTTT. Its translation is CASSQDRARRAEAFF.

This clonotype was detected only a few times. The chain carries TRBV20-1 and TRBJ1-2, with a tentative D call TRBD1 (5 bases). V lost 6 bases, J lost 2 bases, and 13 bases lay in between. The length of the CDR3 is 13 residues. Germline CDR1 is DFQATT and CDR2 is SNEGSKA (reference sequence). CDR3 DNA sequence: TGCAGTGCCAGGGAACAGCCAAACTATGGCTACACCTTC. Translation: CSAREQPNYGYTF.

In this sample, this clonotype turned up a few times. The chain recombines TRBV6-2 or TRBV6-3 with TRBJ2-7; D remains ambiguous. With 7 bases removed from V and 0 bases from J, the gap between germline ends came to 16 bases. This CDR3 contains 15 residues. Germline values: CDR1 MNHEY, CDR2 SVGEGT. The CDR3 nucleotides are TGTGCCAGCACCTCACCGGGTCAGAGCTCCTACGAGCAGTACTTC. Amino acids: CASTSPGQSSYEQYF.

The chain has TRBV20-1 and TRBJ1-2; no clear D. The CDR3 has 12 residues. The V and J ends lost 6 bases and 2 bases respectively, with 10 bases between them. Germline V gene lookup returns CDR1 DFQATT and CDR2 SNEGSKA (reference sequence). The CDR3 DNA sequence: TGCAGTGCCCGTCCGGGGAACTATGGCTACACCTTC. It encodes CSARPGNYGYTF.

The chain links TRBV2 to TRBJ2-7; 8 bases agree with TRBD1. The length of the CDR3 is 15 residues. V lost 7 bases and J lost 2; bases outside the gene matches: 10. Germline CDR1 SNHLY, CDR2 FYNNEI. The CDR3 here is CASTGQGPYPYEQYF. The CDR3 nucleotides are TGTGCCAGCACCGGACAGGGCCCATACCCCTACGAGCAGTACTTC.

The genes are TRBV11-2 and TRBJ1-6; D call uncertain. CDR3 length equals 13 residues. Germline V gene lookup returns CDR1 SGHAT and CDR2 FQNNGV. Trimming removed 0 bases from V and 11 bases from J, with 8 bases in between. CDR3: CASSLDSGAPLHF. In nucleotides, the CDR3 is TGTGCCAGCAGCTTAGATAGCGGGGCACCCCTCCACTTT.

This clonotype was observed a few times. The V call is TRBV6-5, the J call TRBJ1-2, with 7 bases identical to TRBD1. The CDR3 covers 13 residues. V trimming: 2 bases; J trimming: 8 bases; junction bases outside the gene matches: 5. Germline V lookup: CDR1 MNHEY, CDR2 SVGAGI. CDR3 loop: CASSYGDRRGYTF. CDR3 sequence (DNA): TGTGCCAGCAGTTACGGGGACAGAAGAGGCTACACCTTC.

The rearrangement links TRBV5-1 to TRBJ2-2; the match to TRBD2 covers 8 bases. The CDR3 sequence is 15 residues long. Per the germline V gene, CDR1 is SGHRS and CDR2 is YFSETQ. Trimming cost V 3 bases and J 8 bases; bases outside gene matches: 9. CDR3 nucleotide sequence: TGCGCCAGCAGCTGGAGACCGGGACTAGGAGGGGAGCTGTTTTTT. It specifies CASSWRPGLGGELFF.

The V and J genes are TRBV27 and TRBJ1-6; D gene ambiguous. Germline-derived CDR1 and CDR2 are MNHEY and SMNVEV (reference sequence). This CDR3 has 15 residues. V dropped 6 bases and J dropped 12 bases, with 21 bases sitting between them. CDR3 nucleotides: TGTGCCAGCAGCCACACCCCTTGGCAACTGAGACCCCTCCACTTT. Translation gives CASSHTPWQLRPLHF.

This clonotype was counted between two and nine times. The genes are TRBV7-4 and TRBJ2-7; 10 bases are shared with TRBD1. This CDR3 has 15 residues. Germline values: CDR1 SGHVT, CDR2 SQSDAQ. After removal of 6 bases from V and 6 bases from J, the junction contained 11 bases not matched to a gene. CDR3 residues: CASSTTGGALGEQYF. The CDR3 DNA follows: TGTGCCAGCAGTACGACAGGGGGCGCCCTGGGCGAGCAGTACTTC. The full variable domain, rest sourced from reference TRBV7-4 and TRBJ2-7, is GAGVSQSPRYKVAKRGRDVALRCDSISGHVTLYWYRQTLGQGSEVLTYSQSDAQRDKSGRPSGRFSAERPERSVSTLKIQRTEQGDSAVYLCASSTTGGALGEQYFGPGTRLTVT.

There are many counts of this clonotype. This rearrangement joins TRBV6-5 to TRBJ2-3, with no clear D. Per the germline V gene, CDR1 is MNHEY and CDR2 is SVGAGI. The CDR3 is 13 residues long. V lost 0 bases, J lost 3 bases, and 4 bases lay in between. Here the CDR3 DNA reads TGTGCCAGCAGTTACTCCAAAACAGATACGCAGTATTTT. It codes for CASSYSKTDTQYF.

The rearrangement joins TRBV29-1 to TRBJ2-1; D is perhaps TRBD2 (6 bases). The CDR3 is 11 amino acids. Germline CDR1 and CDR2: SQVTM and ANQGSEA. The CDR3 DNA sequence: TGCATCGGCGGGGACTACAATGAGCAGTTCTTC. Residues: CIGGDYNEQFF.

This clonotype was seen more than once but under ten times. The gene calls are TRBV5-6 and TRBJ1-6; no clear D gene. CDR1 is SGHDT and CDR2 is YYEEEE in the germline V gene. This CDR3 comprises 15 residues. V lost 4 bases, J lost 9 bases, and 17 bases lay in between. The CDR3 DNA follows: TGTGCCAGCAGCATCGCCGGGAGGGTGAGTTCACCCCTCCACTTT. It codes for CASSIAGRVSSPLHF. The whole variable domain, remainder taken from reference TRBV5-6 and TRBJ1-6, is DAGVTQSPTHLIKTRGQQVTLRCSPKSGHDTVSWYQQALGQGPQFIFQYYEEEERQRGNFPDRFSGHQFPNYSSELNVNALLLGDSALYLCASSIAGRVSSPLHFGNGTRLTVT.

V and J are TRBV24-1 and TRBJ1-2, with unresolved D. Trimming shortened V by 4 bases and J by 1 base, and 6 bases separated the two germline ends. CDR3 size: 13 residues. CDR1 KGHDR and CDR2 SFDVKD come from the germline V gene. The CDR3 region has the DNA TGTGCCACCAGTGACCCCTTTAACTATGGCTACACCTTC. Protein product: CATSDPFNYGYTF.

The genes are TRBV7-2 and TRBJ1-2; the D gene is possibly TRBD1 (6 bases). V lost 4 bases and J lost 6, with 18 bases in between. The CDR3 runs 15 residues. Germline assignment: CDR1 SGHTA and CDR2 FQGNSA. In DNA, the CDR3 is TGTGCCAGCAGCTACGGACGGATGGGGGCTGATGGCTACACCTTC. Encoded protein: CASSYGRMGADGYTF. Complete variable domain (other parts from reference TRBV7-2 and TRBJ1-2): GAGVSQSPSNKVTEKGKDVELRCDPISGHTALYWYRQSLGQGLEFLIYFQGNSAPDKSGLPSDRFSAERTGGSVSTLTIQRTQQEDSAVYLCASSYGRMGADGYTFGSGTRLTVV.

This clonotype appeared a few times. This chain uses TRBV4-1 with TRBJ1-6; 9 nucleotides align to TRBD1. Germline CDR1 reads MGHRA; CDR2 reads YSYEKL. V lost 2 bases, J lost 5 bases, and 1 base stayed unmatched. The CDR3 loop spans 15 amino acids. The CDR3 coding sequence is TGCGCCAGCAGCCAAAGACAGGGGGATAATTCACCCCTCCACTTT. Translated: CASSQRQGDNSPLHF.

This clonotype came up many times. The rearrangement uses TRBV7-6 and TRBJ1-5; maybe TRBD1 (6 bases). V gave up 5 bases and J gave up 4 bases, with 21 bases separating them. The germline V gene has CDR1 SGHVS and CDR2 FNYEAQ. The CDR3 has 17 amino acids. This CDR3 is CASSPAGGAGGNQPQHF. CDR3 bases: TGTGCCAGCAGCCCCGCTGGGGGCGCGGGGGGTAATCAGCCCCAGCATTTT.

There are many counts of this clonotype. The chain links TRBV3-1 to TRBJ2-7, with unresolved D. Trimming removed 7 bases from V and 3 bases from J, with 16 bases in between. The CDR3 has 14 residues. The V gene's germline CDR1 is LGHDT and CDR2 YNNKEL (reference sequence). CDR3 DNA: TGTGCCAGCACCCCCTTGCGCTGGAGCTACGAGCAGTACGTC. Its protein product is CASTPLRWSYEQYV.

This clonotype showed up many times. The chain employs TRBV7-9 and TRBJ1-4, with D unclear. From germline, CDR1 is SEHNR and CDR2 FQNEAQ (reference sequence). The V end was cut by 1 base, the J end by 5 bases, with 14 bases between. The CDR3 consists of 16 residues. The CDR3, as DNA: TGTGCCAGCAGCTTAGAAGCCGGGCGCCTAAATGAAAAACTGTTTTTT. Translating it yields CASSLEAGRLNEKLFF.

The V call is TRBV5-1, the J call TRBJ1-6; D may be TRBD1 (5 bases). Germline V lookup: CDR1 SGHRS, CDR2 YFSETQ. This CDR3 is 12 amino acids long. V dropped 2 bases and J dropped 15 bases, with 12 bases sitting between them. CDR3 DNA: TGCGCCAGCAGCTTCCAGGGAAGGCTCCTCCACTTT. Translated: CASSFQGRLLHF.

The chain recombines TRBV25-1 with TRBJ2-1; weak D call: TRBD2 (6 bases). In germline, CDR1 is MGHDK, CDR2 SYGVNS. This CDR3 comprises 13 residues. V lost 6 bases and J 6 bases, leaving 12 bases between the germline ends. In nucleotides, the CDR3 is TGTGCCAGCAGACGGGGGTCGACCAATGAGCAGTTCTTC. Protein sequence: CASRRGSTNEQFF.

The V gene is TRBV20-1, the J gene TRBJ2-5; the D gene is possibly TRBD2 (5 bases). The CDR3 loop spans 15 amino acids. CDR1 and CDR2 from the germline V gene are DFQATT and SNEGSKA (reference sequence). The V gene lost 5 bases and the J gene lost 3 bases, with 19 bases spanning the gap. The CDR3 sequence: CSAPRGLTQEETQYF. CDR3 coding DNA: TGCAGTGCTCCCCGAGGGCTGACGCAGGAAGAGACCCAGTACTTC.

This clonotype was observed at least ten times. The V gene is TRBV15, the J gene TRBJ2-5; D not certain. CDR1 is LNHNV and CDR2 is YYDKDF in the germline V gene (reference sequence). The CDR3 loop spans 14 amino acids. Between the trimmed V and J ends, which lost 0 bases and 2 bases, there was a span of 7 bases. As DNA, the CDR3 is TGTGCCACCAGCAGAGAGGATGCGCAAGAGACCCAGTACTTC. Protein sequence: CATSREDAQETQYF. Full variable domain (missing parts from reference TRBV15 and TRBJ2-5): DAMVIQNPRYQVTQFGKPVTLSCSQTLNHNVMYWYQQKSSQAPKLLFHYYDKDFNNEADTPDNFQSRRPNTSFCFLDIRSPGLGDTAMYLCATSREDAQETQYFGPGTRLLVL.